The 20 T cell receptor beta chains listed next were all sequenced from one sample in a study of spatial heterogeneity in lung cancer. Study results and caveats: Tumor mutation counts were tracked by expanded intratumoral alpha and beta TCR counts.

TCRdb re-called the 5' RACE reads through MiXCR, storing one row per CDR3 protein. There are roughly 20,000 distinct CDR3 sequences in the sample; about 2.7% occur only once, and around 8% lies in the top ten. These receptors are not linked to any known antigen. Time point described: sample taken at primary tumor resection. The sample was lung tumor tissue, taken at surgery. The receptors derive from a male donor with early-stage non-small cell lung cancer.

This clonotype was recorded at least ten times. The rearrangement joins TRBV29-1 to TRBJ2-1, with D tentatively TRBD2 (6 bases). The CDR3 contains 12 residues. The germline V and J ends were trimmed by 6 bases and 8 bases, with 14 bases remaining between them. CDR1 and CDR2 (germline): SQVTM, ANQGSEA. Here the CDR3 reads CSVRGLGDEQFF. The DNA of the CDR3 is TGCAGCGTGCGGGGCTTGGGGGATGAGCAGTTCTTC.

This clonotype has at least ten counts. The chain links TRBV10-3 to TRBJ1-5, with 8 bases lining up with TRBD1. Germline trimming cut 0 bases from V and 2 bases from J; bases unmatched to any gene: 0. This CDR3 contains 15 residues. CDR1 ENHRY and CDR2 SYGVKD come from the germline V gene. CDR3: CAISESGQGNQPQHF. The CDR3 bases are TGTGCCATCAGTGAGTCGGGACAGGGCAATCAGCCCCAGCATTTT.

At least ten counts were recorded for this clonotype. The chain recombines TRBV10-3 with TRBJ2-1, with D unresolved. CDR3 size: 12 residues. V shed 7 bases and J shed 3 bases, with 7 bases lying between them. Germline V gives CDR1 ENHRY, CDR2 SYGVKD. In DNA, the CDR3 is TGTGCCATCACGGGCAGCTACAATGAGCAGTTCTTC. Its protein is CAITGSYNEQFF.

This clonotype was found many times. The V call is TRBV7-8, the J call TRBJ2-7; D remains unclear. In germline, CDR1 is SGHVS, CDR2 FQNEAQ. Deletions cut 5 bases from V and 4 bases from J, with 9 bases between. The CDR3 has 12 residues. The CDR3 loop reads CASSPQSYEQYF. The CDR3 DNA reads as TGTGCCAGCAGCCCCCAATCTTACGAGCAGTACTTC. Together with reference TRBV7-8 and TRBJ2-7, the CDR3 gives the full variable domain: GAGVSQSPRYKVAKRGQDVALRCDPISGHVSLFWYQQALGQGPEFLTYFQNEAQLDKSGLPSDRFFAERPEGSVSTLKIQRTQQEDSAVYLCASSPQSYEQYFGPGTRLTVT.

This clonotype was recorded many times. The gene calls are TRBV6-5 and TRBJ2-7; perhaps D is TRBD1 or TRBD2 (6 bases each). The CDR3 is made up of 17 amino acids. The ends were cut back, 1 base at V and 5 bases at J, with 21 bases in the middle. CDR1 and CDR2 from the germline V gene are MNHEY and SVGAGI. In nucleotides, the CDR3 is TGTGCCAGCAGTTACTGGGGCGGGGCAGGGGCAGATCACGAGCAGTACTTC. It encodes CASSYWGGAGADHEQYF.

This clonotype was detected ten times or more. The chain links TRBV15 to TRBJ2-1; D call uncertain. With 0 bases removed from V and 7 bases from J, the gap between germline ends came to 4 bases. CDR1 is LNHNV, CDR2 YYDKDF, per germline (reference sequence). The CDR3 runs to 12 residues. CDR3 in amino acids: CATSRDWNEQFF. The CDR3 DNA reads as TGTGCCACCAGCAGAGACTGGAATGAGCAGTTCTTC.

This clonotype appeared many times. The CDR3 region has the DNA TGTGCCAGCAGCCGGATGGGACAGACTCTTGATGGCTACACCTTC. Translated, it gives CASSRMGQTLDGYTF. This rearrangement joins TRBV3-1 to TRBJ1-2; 7 nucleotides match TRBD1. The ends lost 4 bases at V and 6 bases at J; junction bases unmatched: 11. This CDR3 is 15 amino acids long. Looked up from germline, CDR1 is LGHDT and CDR2 is YNNKEL (reference sequence).

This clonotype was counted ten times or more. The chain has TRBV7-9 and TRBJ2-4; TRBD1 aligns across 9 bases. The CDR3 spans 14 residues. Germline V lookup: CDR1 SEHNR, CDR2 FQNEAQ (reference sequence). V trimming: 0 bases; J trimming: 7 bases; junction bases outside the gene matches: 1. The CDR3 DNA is TGTGCCAGCAGCTTAGCCGGACAGGGGAACATTCAGTACTTC. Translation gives CASSLAGQGNIQYF.

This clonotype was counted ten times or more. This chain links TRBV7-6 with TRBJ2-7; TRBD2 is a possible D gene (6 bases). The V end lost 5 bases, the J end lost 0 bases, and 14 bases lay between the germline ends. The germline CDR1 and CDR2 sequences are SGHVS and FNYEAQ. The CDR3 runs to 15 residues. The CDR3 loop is CASSRILANSYEQYF. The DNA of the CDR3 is TGTGCCAGCAGCCGAATTCTAGCGAACTCCTACGAGCAGTACTTC.

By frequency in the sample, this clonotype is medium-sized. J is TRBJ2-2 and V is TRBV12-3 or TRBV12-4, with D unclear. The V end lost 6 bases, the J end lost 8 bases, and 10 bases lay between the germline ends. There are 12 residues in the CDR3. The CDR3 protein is CASRGPSGELFF. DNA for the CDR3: TGTGCCAGCAGGGGTCCGAGTGGGGAGCTGTTTTTT.

The CDR3 reads CASSFRVGNTGELFF. The CDR3 DNA follows: TGTGCCAGCAGCTTCAGGGTTGGGAACACCGGGGAGCTGTTTTTT. The chain is built from TRBV5-4 and TRBJ2-2; D might be TRBD1 (5 bases). V lost 2 bases, J lost 1 base, and 9 bases lay in between. Germline V lookup: CDR1 SGHNT, CDR2 YYREEE (reference sequence). This CDR3 contains 15 residues.

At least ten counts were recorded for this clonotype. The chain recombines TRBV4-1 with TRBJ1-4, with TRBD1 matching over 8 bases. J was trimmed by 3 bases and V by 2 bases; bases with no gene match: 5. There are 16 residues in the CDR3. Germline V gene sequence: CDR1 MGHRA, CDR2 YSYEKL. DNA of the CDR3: TGCGCCAGCAGCCAATCCCCGGGACAGGCTAATGAAAAACTGTTTTTT. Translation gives CASSQSPGQANEKLFF.

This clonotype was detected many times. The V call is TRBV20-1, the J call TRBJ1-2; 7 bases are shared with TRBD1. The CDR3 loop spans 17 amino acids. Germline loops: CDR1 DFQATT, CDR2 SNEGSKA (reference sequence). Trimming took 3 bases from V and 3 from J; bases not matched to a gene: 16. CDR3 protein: CSARTTDTGESDYGYTF. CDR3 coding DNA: TGCAGTGCTAGGACCACCGATACAGGGGAGAGTGACTATGGCTACACCTTC.

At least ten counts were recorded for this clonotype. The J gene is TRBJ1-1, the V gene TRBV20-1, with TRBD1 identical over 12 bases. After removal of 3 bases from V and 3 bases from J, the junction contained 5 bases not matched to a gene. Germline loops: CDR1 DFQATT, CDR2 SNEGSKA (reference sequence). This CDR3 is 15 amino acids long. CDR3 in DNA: TGCAGTGCTAGGCCCGGGACAGGGGGCTACACTGAAGCTTTCTTT. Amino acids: CSARPGTGGYTEAFF.

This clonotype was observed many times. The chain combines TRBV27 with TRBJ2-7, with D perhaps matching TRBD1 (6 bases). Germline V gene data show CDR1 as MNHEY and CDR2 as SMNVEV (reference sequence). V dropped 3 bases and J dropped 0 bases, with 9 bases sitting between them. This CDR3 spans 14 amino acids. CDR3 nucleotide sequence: TGTGCCAGCAGTTTCACAGGGAGCTCCTACGAGCAGTACTTC. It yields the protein CASSFTGSSYEQYF.

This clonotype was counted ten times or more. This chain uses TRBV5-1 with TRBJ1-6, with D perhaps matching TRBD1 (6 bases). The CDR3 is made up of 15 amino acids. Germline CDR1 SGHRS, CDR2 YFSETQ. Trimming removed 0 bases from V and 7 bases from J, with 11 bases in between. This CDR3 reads CASSLGQGSNSPLHF. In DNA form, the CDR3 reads TGCGCCAGCAGCTTGGGTCAGGGGAGCAATTCACCCCTCCACTTT.

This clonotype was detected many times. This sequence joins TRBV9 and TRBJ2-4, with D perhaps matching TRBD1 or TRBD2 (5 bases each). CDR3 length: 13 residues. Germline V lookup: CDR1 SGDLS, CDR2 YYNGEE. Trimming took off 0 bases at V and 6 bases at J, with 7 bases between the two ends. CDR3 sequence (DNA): TGTGCCAGCAGCGTAGGGGACGTAAACATTCAGTACTTC. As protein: CASSVGDVNIQYF.

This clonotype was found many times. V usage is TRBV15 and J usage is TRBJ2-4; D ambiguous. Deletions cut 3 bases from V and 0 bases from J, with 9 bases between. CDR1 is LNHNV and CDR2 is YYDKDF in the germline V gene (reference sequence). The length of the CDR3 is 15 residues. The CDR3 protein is CATSSTSLAKNIQYF. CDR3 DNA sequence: TGTGCCACCAGCAGTACGTCCTTAGCCAAAAACATTCAGTACTTC.

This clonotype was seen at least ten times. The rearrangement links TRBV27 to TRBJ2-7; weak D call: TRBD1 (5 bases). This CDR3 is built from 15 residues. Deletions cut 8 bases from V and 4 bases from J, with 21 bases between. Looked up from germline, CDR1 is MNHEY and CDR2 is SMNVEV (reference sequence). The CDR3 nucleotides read TGTGCCAGCGGTGGCGTGGGGCAGCCCGCATACGAGCAGTACTTC. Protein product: CASGGVGQPAYEQYF.

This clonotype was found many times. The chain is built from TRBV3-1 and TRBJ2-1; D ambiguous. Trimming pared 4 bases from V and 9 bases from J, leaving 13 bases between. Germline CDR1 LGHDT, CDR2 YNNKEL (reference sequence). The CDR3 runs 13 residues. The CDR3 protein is CASSLYRGGEQFF. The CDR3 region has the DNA TGTGCCAGCAGCCTTTATCGTGGCGGTGAGCAGTTCTTC.